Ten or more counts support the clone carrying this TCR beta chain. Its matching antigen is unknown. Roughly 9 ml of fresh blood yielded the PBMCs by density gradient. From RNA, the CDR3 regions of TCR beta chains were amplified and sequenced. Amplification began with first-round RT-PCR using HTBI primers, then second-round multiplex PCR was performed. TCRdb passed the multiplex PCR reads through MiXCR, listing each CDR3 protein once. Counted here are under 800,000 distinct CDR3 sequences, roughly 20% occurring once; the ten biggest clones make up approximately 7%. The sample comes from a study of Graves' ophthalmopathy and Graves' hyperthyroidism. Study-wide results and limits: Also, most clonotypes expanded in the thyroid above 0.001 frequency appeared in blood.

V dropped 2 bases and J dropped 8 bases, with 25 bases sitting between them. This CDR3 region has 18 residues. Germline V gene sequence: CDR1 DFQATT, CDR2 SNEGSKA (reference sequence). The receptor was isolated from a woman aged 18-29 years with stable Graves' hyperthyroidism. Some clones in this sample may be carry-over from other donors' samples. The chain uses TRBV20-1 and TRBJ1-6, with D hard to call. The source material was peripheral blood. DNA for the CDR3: TGCAGTGCTAGACCCTCCCACAACTATGGCCTTCCTCATTCACCCCTCCACTTT. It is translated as CSARPSHNYGLPHSPLHF.